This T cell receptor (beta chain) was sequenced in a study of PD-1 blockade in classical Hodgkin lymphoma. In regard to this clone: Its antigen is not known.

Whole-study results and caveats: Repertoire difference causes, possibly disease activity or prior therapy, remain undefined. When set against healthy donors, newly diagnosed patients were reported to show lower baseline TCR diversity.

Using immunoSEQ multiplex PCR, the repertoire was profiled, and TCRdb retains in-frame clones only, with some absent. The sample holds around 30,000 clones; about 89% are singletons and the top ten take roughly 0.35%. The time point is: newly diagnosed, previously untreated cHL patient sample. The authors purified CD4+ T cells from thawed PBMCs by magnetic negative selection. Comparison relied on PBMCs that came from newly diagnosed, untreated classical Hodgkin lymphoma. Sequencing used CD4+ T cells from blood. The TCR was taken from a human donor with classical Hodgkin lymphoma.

CDR3 nucleotide sequence: TGTGCCAGTACTAGCGGGAGGGCCTTCGAGCAGTACTTC. Protein product: CASTSGRAFEQYF. The chain joins TRBV6-5 to TRBJ2-7; 13 positions agree with TRBD2. This CDR3 has 13 residues. V lost 9 bases to trimming and J lost 6 bases; unmatched junction nucleotides: 5. Looked up from germline, CDR1 is MNHEY and CDR2 is SVGAGI.